This TCR beta chain was retrieved from a study of Graves' ophthalmopathy and Graves' hyperthyroidism. The V gene's germline CDR1 is DFQATT and CDR2 SNEGSKA (reference sequence). V lost 3 bases, J lost 6 bases, and 21 bases lay in between. The length of the CDR3 is 15 residues. For donors with ophthalmopathy, the disease showed moderate-to-severe activity, reached CAS ≥3 and NOSPECS ≥4, and had lasted under 3 months. Sampling around 10 ml of fresh peripheral blood provided the PBMCs. TCR beta CDR3 amplification used RNA transcripts. RT-PCR was first run with HTBI primers, then multiplex PCR in a second round. MiXCR, applied by TCRdb to the multiplex PCR reads, yields one record per CDR3 protein. The sample contains 740,000 or so distinct CDR3 sequences, roughly 40% of which appear only once.

The sequenced sample was peripheral blood. This sequence was found in an adult man with Graves' ophthalmopathy. The V gene is TRBV20-1, the J gene TRBJ2-7; D not resolved. The DNA for the CDR3 is TGCAGTGCTAGTTCCCCGGGCCCCAACCCCAGCGAGCAGTACTTC. It codes for CSASSPGPNPSEQYF.